Listed below are T cell receptor beta chains from one sample, sequenced in a study of blood T cells in healthy people across ages. From the 5' RACE reads, TCRdb called clonotypes with MiXCR, one entry per CDR3 protein. The table records over 600,000 distinct CDR3 sequences, roughly 21% of them present only once. The material sequenced was blood. The receptors were gathered from a man between 70 and 80 years old in good health. Each CDR3 is given with its conserved first and last residue. Each record gives: J gene, V gene, D gene, clone size, CDR3 DNA, CDR3 protein. A D gene is named only where the DNA matches it firmly. Where a row states a size, it is once, few, many or the class of an expanded clone; other rows omit it.

TRBJ2-6	TRBV5-1	TRBD1	-	TGCGCCAGCGTAAGGGACAGCTCTGGGGCCAACGTCCTGACTTTC	CASVRDSSGANVLTF
TRBJ2-5	TRBV2	TRBD1	many	TGTGCCAGTAGGGGACAGGCGTACCAAGAGACCCAGTACTTC	CASRGQAYQETQYF
TRBJ2-1	TRBV9	-	many	TGTGCCAGCAGCGTTGGCGGGACTGGCAATGAGCAGTTCTTC	CASSVGGTGNEQFF
TRBJ2-2	TRBV6-6	-	few	TGTGCCAGCAGCCCCAGGGGCAGGTCGAACACCGGGGAGCTGTTTTTT	CASSPRGRSNTGELFF
TRBJ2-1	TRBV14	-	-	TGTGCCAGCAGCCCGTCTTTCCTAGCGCACAATGAGCAGTTCTTC	CASSPSFLAHNEQFF
TRBJ2-7	TRBV6-1	-	few	TGTGCCAGCAGTGAATGGACCGAGTACGAGCAGTACTTC	CASSEWTEYEQYF
TRBJ2-7	TRBV28	-	-	TGTGCCAGCAGTCCTCCGACAGACCCCATCTACGAGCAGTACTTC	CASSPPTDPIYEQYF
TRBJ2-1	TRBV27	-	many	TGTGCCAGCAGTTCGAGGGTTTTGAATGAGCAGTTCTTC	CASSSRVLNEQFF
TRBJ2-7	TRBV10-3	TRBD2	-	TGTGCCTCTGGGAGTACCGGGACTAGCGGGAGTGACGAGCAGTACTTC	CASGSTGTSGSDEQYF
TRBJ2-4	TRBV7-6	-	-	TGTGCCAGCAGCAAACTTCGGAACATTCAGTACTTC	CASSKLRNIQYF
TRBJ2-1	TRBV25-1	-	-	TGTGCCAGCAGTGGTGACTACCCGAATGAGCAGTTCTTC	CASSGDYPNEQFF
TRBJ2-7	TRBV6-2/TRBV6-3	TRBD2	few	TGTGCCAGCAGTTATAGATTAGCGGGGCCCTACGAGCAGTACTTC	CASSYRLAGPYEQYF
TRBJ2-7	TRBV24-1	TRBD1	-	TGTGCCACCAGTGATCCCTCCGGGACAGGGGACGAGCAGTACTTC	CATSDPSGTGDEQYF
TRBJ2-3	TRBV2	TRBD2	few	TGTGCCAGCAGCCTAGCGGAGTCTAGCACAGATACGCAGTATTTT	CASSLAESSTDTQYF
TRBJ2-2	TRBV4-1	-	few	TGCGCCTGGTGGGGGGAGAACACCGGGGAGCTGTTTTTT	CAWWGENTGELFF